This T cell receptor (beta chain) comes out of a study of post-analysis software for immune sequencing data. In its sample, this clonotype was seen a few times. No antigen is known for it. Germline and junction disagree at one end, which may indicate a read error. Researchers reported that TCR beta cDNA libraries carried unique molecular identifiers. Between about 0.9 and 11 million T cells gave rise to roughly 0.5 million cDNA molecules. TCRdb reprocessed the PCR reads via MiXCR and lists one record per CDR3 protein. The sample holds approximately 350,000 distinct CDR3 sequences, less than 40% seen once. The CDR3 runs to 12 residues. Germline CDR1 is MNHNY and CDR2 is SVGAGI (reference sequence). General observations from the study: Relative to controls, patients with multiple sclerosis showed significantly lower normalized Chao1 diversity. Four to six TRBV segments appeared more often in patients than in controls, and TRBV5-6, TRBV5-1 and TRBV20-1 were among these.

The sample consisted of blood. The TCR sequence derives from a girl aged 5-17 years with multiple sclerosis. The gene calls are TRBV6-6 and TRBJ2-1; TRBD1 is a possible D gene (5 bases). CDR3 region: CTSSYRISEQFF. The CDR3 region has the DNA TGTACCAGCAGTTACAGGATTTCGGAGCAGTTCTTC.